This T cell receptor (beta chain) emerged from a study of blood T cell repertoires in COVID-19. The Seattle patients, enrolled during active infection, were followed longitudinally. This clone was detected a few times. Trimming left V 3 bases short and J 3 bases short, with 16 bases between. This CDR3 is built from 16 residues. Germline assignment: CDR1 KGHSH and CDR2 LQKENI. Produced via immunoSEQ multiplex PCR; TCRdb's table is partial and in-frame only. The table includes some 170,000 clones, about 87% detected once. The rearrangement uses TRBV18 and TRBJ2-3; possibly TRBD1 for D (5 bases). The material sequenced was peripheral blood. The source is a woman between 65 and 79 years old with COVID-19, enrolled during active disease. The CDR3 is CASSPGTQVITDTQYF. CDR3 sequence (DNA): TGTGCCAGCTCACCCGGTACACAGGTGATTACAGATACGCAGTATTTT.